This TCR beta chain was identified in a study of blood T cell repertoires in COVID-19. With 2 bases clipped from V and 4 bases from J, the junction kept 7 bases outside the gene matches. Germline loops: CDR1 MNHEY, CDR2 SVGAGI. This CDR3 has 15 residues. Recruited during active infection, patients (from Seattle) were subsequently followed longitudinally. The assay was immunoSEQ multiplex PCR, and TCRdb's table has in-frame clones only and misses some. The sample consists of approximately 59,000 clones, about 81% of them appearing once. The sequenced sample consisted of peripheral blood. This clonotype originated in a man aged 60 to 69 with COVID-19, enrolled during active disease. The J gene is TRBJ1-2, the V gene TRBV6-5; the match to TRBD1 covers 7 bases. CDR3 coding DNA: TGTGCCAGCAGTTACCCAGCACAGGGGATCTATGGCTACACCTTC. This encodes CASSYPAQGIYGYTF.